This is a list of T cell receptor beta chains from one sample in a study of blood T cell repertoires in COVID-19. The method was immunoSEQ multiplex PCR; TCRdb's version includes in-frame clones alone and lacks a portion of them. Of around 150,000 clones detected, about 87% appear once; the ten largest clones hold just under 4%. The sample comprised peripheral blood. Receptors originate from a woman between 55 and 75 years old who had recovered from COVID-19. Each CDR3 is given with its conserved first and last residue. Each record gives: CDR3 DNA, CDR3 protein, V gene, J gene, D gene, clone size. The D gene is left open where the match is weak. Some rows mark clone size as missing; the rest say once, few, many or name a class of expanded clone.

DNA: TGTGCCAGCAGCTTAGGGACAGCGAGCTCCTACGAGCAGTACTTC
CDR3: CASSLGTASSYEQYF
V: TRBV13
J: TRBJ2-7
D: NA
size: NA

DNA: TGCGCCAGCAGCCTACAGGGGGAATTTGGTGAAGCTTTCTTT
CDR3: CASSLQGEFGEAFF
V: TRBV4-1
J: TRBJ1-1
D: TRBD1
size: NA

DNA: TGTGCAGCTTCGCGGAGGGAGAACACTGAAGCTTTCTTT
CDR3: CAASRRENTEAFF
V: TRBV19
J: TRBJ1-1
D: NA
size: NA

DNA: TGTGCCAGCAGTGCTCCCCGGTTCGGTGACTATGGCTACACCTTC
CDR3: CASSAPRFGDYGYTF
V: TRBV28
J: TRBJ1-2
D: NA
size: NA

DNA: TGTGCCAGCAGCTTCTCGGGAGGGATGGACGAGCAGTACTTC
CDR3: CASSFSGGMDEQYF
V: TRBV5-5
J: TRBJ2-7
D: TRBD2
size: NA

DNA: TGCGCCAGCAGCCAAGGAGAGTGGGGGCGAGTAGGGACAGATACGCAGTATTTT
CDR3: CASSQGEWGRVGTDTQYF
V: TRBV4-1
J: TRBJ2-3
D: NA
size: NA

DNA: TGTGCCAGCAGGGTGGAGGGACCGGGAAAACTGTTTTTT
CDR3: CASRVEGPGKLFF
V: TRBV2
J: TRBJ1-4
D: NA
size: NA

DNA: TGTGCCAGCAGCTTAGAGGGACATCCCGACGGGACAGGGATCTACGAGCAGTACTTC
CDR3: CASSLEGHPDGTGIYEQYF
V: TRBV7-8
J: TRBJ2-7
D: TRBD1
size: NA

DNA: TGTGCCAGCAGTTTCAGTTCATTCAACGAGCAGTACTTC
CDR3: CASSFSSFNEQYF
V: TRBV12-3/TRBV12-4
J: TRBJ2-7
D: NA
size: many

DNA: TGCGCCAGCAGCCCGGGACAGGGGGCGCTAATTGATGGCTACACCTTC
CDR3: CASSPGQGALIDGYTF
V: TRBV5-1
J: TRBJ1-2
D: TRBD1
size: NA

DNA: TGTGCCAGCAGCTTAGGAGGACAGGGAGATGGAAACACCATATATTTT
CDR3: CASSLGGQGDGNTIYF
V: TRBV7-9
J: TRBJ1-3
D: TRBD1
size: NA

DNA: TGCGCCAGCAGCGCCGGGACTAGCGGGTTAACAGATACGCAGTATTTT
CDR3: CASSAGTSGLTDTQYF
V: TRBV5-1
J: TRBJ2-3
D: TRBD2
size: NA

DNA: TGTGCCAGTAGTCGGGGGGTGAGCTCCTACAATGAGCAGTTCTTC
CDR3: CASSRGVSSYNEQFF
V: TRBV19
J: TRBJ2-1
D: TRBD2
size: few

DNA: TGTGCCAGCAGGACGGATAGGGGTTTTCGAGAAAAACTGTTTTTT
CDR3: CASRTDRGFREKLFF
V: TRBV6-5
J: TRBJ1-4
D: NA
size: few

DNA: TGTGCCAGTCACAGCGGGGGGGTTATTTACGAGCAGTACTTC
CDR3: CASHSGGVIYEQYF
V: TRBV2
J: TRBJ2-7
D: TRBD2
size: NA

DNA: TGTGCCAGCAGGACTGAGTACAATGAGCAGTTCTTC
CDR3: CASRTEYNEQFF
V: TRBV25-1
J: TRBJ2-1
D: NA
size: NA

DNA: TGTGCCAGCAGATTAGGGGCCGCCGGGCACAATGAGCAGTTCTTC
CDR3: CASRLGAAGHNEQFF
V: TRBV27
J: TRBJ2-1
D: NA
size: NA

DNA: TGTGCCAGCAGCCAAGACAGAAGCACAGATACGCAGTATTTT
CDR3: CASSQDRSTDTQYF
V: TRBV5-8
J: TRBJ2-3
D: NA
size: NA

DNA: TGTGCCAGCAGTGAAAGCCCGTGGCAGGGGGCTAGGCTCGAGCAGTACTTC
CDR3: CASSESPWQGARLEQYF
V: TRBV2
J: TRBJ2-7
D: TRBD1
size: few

DNA: TGTGCCAGCAGCCCCGGGACAGGGGGTCCCTATGGCTACACCTTC
CDR3: CASSPGTGGPYGYTF
V: TRBV3-1/TRBV3-2
J: TRBJ1-2
D: TRBD1
size: NA

DNA: TGTGCCACTTCGAGCTCTGGGGCCAACGTCCTGACTTTC
CDR3: CATSSSGANVLTF
V: TRBV19
J: TRBJ2-6
D: NA
size: NA

DNA: TGTGCCAGCAGTTTAAATACCTGGCAGGGGTCTGGCTACACCTTC
CDR3: CASSLNTWQGSGYTF
V: TRBV28
J: TRBJ1-2
D: NA
size: NA

DNA: TGTGCCAGCAGCTTAAAACAGGGAGCAGATACGCAGTATTTT
CDR3: CASSLKQGADTQYF
V: TRBV11-3
J: TRBJ2-3
D: NA
size: once

DNA: TGTGCCACTCAGGACAACCAAGAGACCCAGTACTTC
CDR3: CATQDNQETQYF
V: TRBV24-1
J: TRBJ2-5
D: NA
size: once

DNA: TGTGCCAGCAGCTCTCCGGGGGGAAGGGTTGCCGGGGAGCTGTTTTTT
CDR3: CASSSPGGRVAGELFF
V: TRBV7-3
J: TRBJ2-2
D: TRBD2
size: NA

DNA: TGTGCCAGCAGCTCAGGACAGTCTGGGGCCAACGTCCTGACTTTC
CDR3: CASSSGQSGANVLTF
V: TRBV7-2
J: TRBJ2-6
D: NA
size: NA

DNA: TGTGCCAGTAGTTTCTCGTGGACAGGGGGGATATACAATGAGCAGTTCTTC
CDR3: CASSFSWTGGIYNEQFF
V: TRBV19
J: TRBJ2-1
D: TRBD1
size: NA

DNA: TGCGCCAGCAGCTCCACCGGGACAGAGAACACTGAAGCTTTCTTT
CDR3: CASSSTGTENTEAFF
V: TRBV5-1
J: TRBJ1-1
D: TRBD1
size: once

DNA: TGTGCCAGCACAGATTACAATGAGCAGTTCTTC
CDR3: CASTDYNEQFF
V: TRBV2
J: TRBJ2-1
D: NA
size: once

DNA: TGTGCCAGCAGCCAAACGTCCAGTAGCACAGATACGCAGTATTTT
CDR3: CASSQTSSSTDTQYF
V: TRBV3-1/TRBV3-2
J: TRBJ2-3
D: NA
size: NA

DNA: TGTGCCAGCAGCGCCGACCCGACTAGCGGAACCTTCACAGATACGCAGTATTTT
CDR3: CASSADPTSGTFTDTQYF
V: TRBV7-2
J: TRBJ2-3
D: TRBD2
size: few

DNA: TGTGCCAGCAGTGGGGGGACTTCCTACGAGCAGTACTTC
CDR3: CASSGGTSYEQYF
V: TRBV2
J: TRBJ2-7
D: NA
size: NA

DNA: TGCGCCAGCAGCTTCGGACAGGGAGAGGAGACCCAGTACTTC
CDR3: CASSFGQGEETQYF
V: TRBV5-1
J: TRBJ2-5
D: TRBD1
size: NA

DNA: TGTGCCAGCAGCCGTGGCAGGGATAATTCACCCCTCCACTTT
CDR3: CASSRGRDNSPLHF
V: TRBV3-1/TRBV3-2
J: TRBJ1-6
D: NA
size: NA

DNA: TGTGCCAGCGACGCTGGGGCGACAGATAGCAATCAGCCCCAGCATTTT
CDR3: CASDAGATDSNQPQHF
V: TRBV21-1
J: TRBJ1-5
D: NA
size: NA

DNA: TGTGCCACCAGTGACCCCAGGACAGGGGGGGTCTATGGCTACACCTTC
CDR3: CATSDPRTGGVYGYTF
V: TRBV24-1
J: TRBJ1-2
D: TRBD1
size: NA

DNA: TGTGCCAGCAGTTCGGGACAGGGATCTTCCGGCACTGAAGCTTTCTTT
CDR3: CASSSGQGSSGTEAFF
V: TRBV6-5
J: TRBJ1-1
D: TRBD1
size: NA

DNA: TGTGCCAGCAGTTACTCGAACCCACTTAGCACAGATACGCAGTATTTT
CDR3: CASSYSNPLSTDTQYF
V: TRBV6-5
J: TRBJ2-3
D: NA
size: NA

DNA: TGTGCCAGTAGTCTCCTCAATCAGCCCCAGCATTTT
CDR3: CASSLLNQPQHF
V: TRBV19
J: TRBJ1-5
D: NA
size: NA

DNA: TGCGCCAGCAGTGATTTCTCGGGGGGCCACTACAATGAGCAGTTCTTC
CDR3: CASSDFSGGHYNEQFF
V: TRBV10-1
J: TRBJ2-1
D: NA
size: NA

DNA: TGTGCCAGCAGTTTAGTCTCAGCGGGGGGGTTCCAGCATTTT
CDR3: CASSLVSAGGFQHF
V: TRBV28
J: TRBJ1-5
D: NA
size: NA

DNA: TGCAGCGTTGAAGAGGATGAGGGGGTAGGCTATGGCTACACCTTC
CDR3: CSVEEDEGVGYGYTF
V: TRBV29-1
J: TRBJ1-2
D: NA
size: NA

DNA: TGTGCCTGCAGCGGAGGTAGCAATCAGCCCCAGCATTTT
CDR3: CACSGGSNQPQHF
V: TRBV30
J: TRBJ1-5
D: NA
size: NA

DNA: TGTGCCAGTCTCTATGGAGGTGTGTTCACAGATACGCAGTATTTT
CDR3: CASLYGGVFTDTQYF
V: TRBV6-5
J: TRBJ2-3
D: NA
size: NA

DNA: TGTGCTAGTGGTCAGGACAGGGGGAGGGGGACGTATGGCTACACCTTC
CDR3: CASGQDRGRGTYGYTF
V: TRBV12-5
J: TRBJ1-2
D: TRBD1
size: NA

DNA: TGTGCCAGCAAGGGGGGACAGGGGGACTATGGCTACACCTTC
CDR3: CASKGGQGDYGYTF
V: TRBV6-6
J: TRBJ1-2
D: TRBD1
size: NA

DNA: TGCGCCAGCAGTGACCGAGAACTAACCGGGGAGCTGTTTTTT
CDR3: CASSDRELTGELFF
V: TRBV10-1
J: TRBJ2-2
D: NA
size: NA

DNA: TGCAGTGCTAGTGCCGACAGGTATCAGCCCCAGCATTTT
CDR3: CSASADRYQPQHF
V: TRBV20-1
J: TRBJ1-5
D: NA
size: NA

DNA: TGTGCCAGTAGTTCGTGGGACAGCTTATACGAGCAGTACTTC
CDR3: CASSSWDSLYEQYF
V: TRBV19
J: TRBJ2-7
D: TRBD1
size: NA